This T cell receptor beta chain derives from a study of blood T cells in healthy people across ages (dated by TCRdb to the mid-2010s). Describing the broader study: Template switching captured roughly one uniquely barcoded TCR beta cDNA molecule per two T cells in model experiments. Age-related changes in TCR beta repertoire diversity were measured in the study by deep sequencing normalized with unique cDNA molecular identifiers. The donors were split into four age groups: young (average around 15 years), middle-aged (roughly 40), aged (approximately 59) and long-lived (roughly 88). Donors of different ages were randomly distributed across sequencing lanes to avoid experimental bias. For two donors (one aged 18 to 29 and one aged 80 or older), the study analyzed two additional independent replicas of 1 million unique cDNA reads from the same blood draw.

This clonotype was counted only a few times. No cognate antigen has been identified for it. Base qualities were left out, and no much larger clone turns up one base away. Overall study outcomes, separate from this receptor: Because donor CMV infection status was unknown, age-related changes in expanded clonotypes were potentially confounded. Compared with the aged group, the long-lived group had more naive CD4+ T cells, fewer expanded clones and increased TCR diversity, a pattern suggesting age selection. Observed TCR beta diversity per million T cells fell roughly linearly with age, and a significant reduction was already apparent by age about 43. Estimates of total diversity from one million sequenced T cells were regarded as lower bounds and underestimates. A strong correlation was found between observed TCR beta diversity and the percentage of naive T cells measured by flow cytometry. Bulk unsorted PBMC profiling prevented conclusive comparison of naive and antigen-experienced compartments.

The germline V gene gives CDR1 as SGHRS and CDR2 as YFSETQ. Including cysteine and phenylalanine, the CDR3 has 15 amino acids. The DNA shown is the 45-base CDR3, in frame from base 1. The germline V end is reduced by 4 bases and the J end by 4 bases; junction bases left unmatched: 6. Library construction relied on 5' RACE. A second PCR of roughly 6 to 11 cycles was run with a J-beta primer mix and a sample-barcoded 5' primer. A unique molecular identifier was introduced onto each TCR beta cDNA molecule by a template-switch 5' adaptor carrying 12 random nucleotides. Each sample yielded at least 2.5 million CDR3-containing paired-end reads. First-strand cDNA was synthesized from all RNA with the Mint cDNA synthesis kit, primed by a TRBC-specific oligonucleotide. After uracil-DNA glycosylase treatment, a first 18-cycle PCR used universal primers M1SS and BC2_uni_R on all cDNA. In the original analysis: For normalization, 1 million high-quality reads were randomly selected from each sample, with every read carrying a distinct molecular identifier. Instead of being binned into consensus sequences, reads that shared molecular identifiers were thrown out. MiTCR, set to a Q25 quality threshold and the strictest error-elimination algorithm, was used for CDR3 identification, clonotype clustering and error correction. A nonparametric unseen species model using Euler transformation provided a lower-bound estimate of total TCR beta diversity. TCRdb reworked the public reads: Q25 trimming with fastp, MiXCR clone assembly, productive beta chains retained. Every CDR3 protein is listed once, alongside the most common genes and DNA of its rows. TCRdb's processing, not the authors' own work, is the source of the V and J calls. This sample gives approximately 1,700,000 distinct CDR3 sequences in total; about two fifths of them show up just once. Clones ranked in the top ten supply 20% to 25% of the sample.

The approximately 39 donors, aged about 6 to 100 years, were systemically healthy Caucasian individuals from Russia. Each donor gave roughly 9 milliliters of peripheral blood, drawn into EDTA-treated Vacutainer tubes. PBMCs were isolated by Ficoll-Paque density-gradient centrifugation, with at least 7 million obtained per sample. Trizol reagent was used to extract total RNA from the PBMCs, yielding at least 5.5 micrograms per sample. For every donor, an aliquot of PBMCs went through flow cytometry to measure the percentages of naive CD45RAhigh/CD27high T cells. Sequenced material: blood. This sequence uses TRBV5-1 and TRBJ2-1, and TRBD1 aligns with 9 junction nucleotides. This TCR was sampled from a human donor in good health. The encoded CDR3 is CASSTTGGRYNEQFF. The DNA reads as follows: TGCGCCAGCAGCACGACAGGGGGAAGGTACAATGAGCAGTTCTTC.